These 12 T cell receptor beta chains came from one sample sequenced in a study of blood T cell repertoires in COVID-19. Data came from immunoSEQ multiplex PCR; TCRdb stores just in-frame clones and leaves some out. The profile shows about 74,000 clones, about 90% of them singletons. The material sequenced was peripheral blood. These receptors all come from a woman older than 75 with acute or convalescent COVID-19.

This clone was counted a few times. The CDR3 sequence: CASSLIGGNEKLFF. For the CDR3, the DNA is TGTGCCAGCAGCCTCATCGGGGGGAATGAAAAACTGTTTTTT. The gene calls are TRBV5-5 and TRBJ1-4; D might be TRBD1 (5 bases). Germline V CDR1 and CDR2: SGHKS, YYEKEE (reference sequence). V gave up 4 bases and J gave up 5 bases, with 12 bases separating them. The CDR3 extends over 14 amino acids. Supplemented by reference TRBV5-5 and TRBJ1-4, the full variable domain reads DAGVTQSPTHLIKTRGQQVTLRCSPISGHKSVSWYQQVLGQGPQFIFQYYEKEERGRGNFPDRFSARQFPNYSSELNVNALLLGDSALYLCASSLIGGNEKLFFGSGTQLSVL.

Details on this clone: Compared with germline, one end of the junction differs, possibly owing to a read error. The chain links TRBV28 to TRBJ2-2; D perhaps matches TRBD2 (5 bases). The CDR3 spans 11 residues. In germline, CDR1 is MDHEN, CDR2 SYDVKM. The DNA for the CDR3 is TGTGCCAGCAGTTTGAACCGGGGAGCTGTTTTT. Protein: CASSLNRGAVF.

The V call is TRBV12-3 or TRBV12-4, the J call TRBJ1-2; 12 positions agree with TRBD1. V lost 5 bases, J lost 7 bases, and 2 bases stayed unmatched. This CDR3 region has 13 residues. CDR3 in DNA: TGTGCCAGCAGTGGGGACAGGGGGCTTGGCTACACCTTC. Translating it yields CASSGDRGLGYTF.

The rearrangement uses TRBV19 and TRBJ1-6, with D possibly matching TRBD1 (6 bases). Trimming removed 9 bases from V and 0 bases from J, with 27 bases in between. CDR3 length equals 20 residues. CDR1 and CDR2 (germline): LNHDA, SQIVND (reference sequence). CDR3 DNA sequence: TGTGCCAGAAAATCATGTGGCCGAGGGCAGGGGAGCTCCTATAATTCACCCCTCCACTTT. Amino acids: CARKSCGRGQGSSYNSPLHF. Using reference TRBV19 and TRBJ1-6 for the parts outside the CDR3, the full variable domain is DGGITQSPKYLFRKEGQNVTLSCEQNLNHDAMYWYRQDPGQGLRLIYYSQIVNDFQKGDIAEGYSVSREKKESFPLTVTSAQKNPTAFYLCARKSCGRGQGSSYNSPLHFGNGTRLTVT.

The V gene is TRBV5-1, the J gene TRBJ2-1; 11 bases map to TRBD2. The CDR3 sequence is 17 residues long. CDR1 is SGHRS and CDR2 is YFSETQ in the germline V gene. The trim removed 4 bases at V and 4 bases at J, leaving 10 bases unmatched. The CDR3 DNA is TGCGCCAGCAGCATACTCTCCGGGACTAGCGGATACAATGAGCAGTTCTTC. Residues: CASSILSGTSGYNEQFF.

This clone was detected a few times. The V call is TRBV7-8, the J call TRBJ2-4; D may be TRBD2 (6 bases). Germline V gives CDR1 SGHVS, CDR2 FQNEAQ. CDR3 length: 17 amino acids. V was shortened by 4 bases and J by 0 bases, with 16 bases between the two germline ends. CDR3 bases: TGTGCCAGCAGCTCAACATTGGGGGGTATAGCCAAAAACATTCAGTACTTC. Amino acid sequence: CASSSTLGGIAKNIQYF.

The chain combines TRBV7-2 with TRBJ1-5, with 9 bases identical to TRBD1. From germline, CDR1 is SGHTA and CDR2 FQGNSA. The CDR3 extends over 15 amino acids. Unmatched junction bases numbered 8, after V lost 4 bases and J lost 7 bases. The CDR3 DNA reads as TGTGCCAGCAGCTCAGGACAGGGGCCTATGCAGCCCCAGCATTTT. Translation gives CASSSGQGPMQPQHF. Filled out from reference TRBV7-2 and TRBJ1-5, the complete variable domain reads GAGVSQSPSNKVTEKGKDVELRCDPISGHTALYWYRQSLGQGLEFLIYFQGNSAPDKSGLPSDRFSAERTGGSVSTLTIQRTQQEDSAVYLCASSSGQGPMQPQHFGDGTRLSIL.

For the CDR3, the DNA is TGTGCCAGTAGGGGGCGGGGGGATCGCACAGATACGCAGTATTTT. Translating it yields CASRGRGDRTDTQYF. The chain recombines TRBV19 with TRBJ2-3, with 8 nucleotides matching TRBD2. With 6 bases clipped from V and 1 base from J, the junction kept 6 bases outside the gene matches. Germline CDR1 is LNHDA and CDR2 is SQIVND (reference sequence). The CDR3 has 15 residues.

This rearrangement joins TRBV5-6 to TRBJ1-5, with D hard to call. Germline loops: CDR1 SGHDT, CDR2 YYEEEE. CDR3 length equals 13 residues. V shed 0 bases and J shed 6 bases, with 7 bases lying between them. This chain's CDR3 is CASSLGGIQPQHF. The DNA for the CDR3 is TGTGCCAGCAGCTTGGGAGGAATTCAGCCCCAGCATTTT.

The gene calls are TRBV12-3 or TRBV12-4 and TRBJ1-2; no clear D. Trimming left V 2 bases short and J 6 bases short, with 10 bases between. The CDR3 consists of 13 residues. CDR3 in amino acids: CASSLLGEDGYTF. In nucleotides, the CDR3 is TGTGCCAGCAGTTTACTGGGTGAGGATGGCTACACCTTC.

The chain carries TRBV21-1 and TRBJ2-3; the D segment call TRBD2 is taken from the table without a DNA check. TRBV21-1 is described as a pseudogene. CDR3 size: 18 residues. The CDR3 spells CASSRLRGWTRLALTQYF. The CDR3, as DNA: TGTGCCAGCAGCAGACTAAGGGGTTGGACAAGACTAGCACTCACGCAGTATTTT.

This clone showed up just once. This chain's CDR3 is CASSPKGGDTEAFF. The CDR3 DNA sequence: TGCGCCAGCAGCCCAAAGGGGGGGGACACTGAAGCTTTCTTT. The genes are TRBV5-1 and TRBJ1-1, with a weak D call TRBD1 (6 bases). Germline CDR1 is SGHRS and CDR2 is YFSETQ. The CDR3 is made up of 14 amino acids. V was trimmed by 4 bases and J by 3 bases, leaving 13 bases between them.